This T cell receptor beta chain emerged from a study of neurological immune-mediated disorders. Germline CDR1 and CDR2: SGHNT and YYREEE (reference sequence). This CDR3 region has 13 residues. TCRdb passed the 5' RACE reads through MiXCR, listing each CDR3 protein once. The table includes some 27,000 distinct CDR3 sequences, 20% to 25% detected once. The sequencing input was CD4+ T cells from blood. The clonotype comes from a man between 45 and 60 years old with HTLV-1-associated myelopathy (HAM/TSP). The rearrangement uses TRBV5-4 and TRBJ2-1, with TRBD1 matching over 7 bases. The CDR3 DNA follows: TGTGCAGCAGCAGGGGGACCACACAATGAGCAGTTCTTC. This sequence encodes CAAAGGPHNEQFF.